Given below is one T cell receptor beta chain in context. No cognate antigen has been identified for it. The record has no base qualities; no much larger clone is one base away. The library was built for alpha chains, so this beta chain is an off-target read and its size means little. Libraries were prepared through 5' RACE. The sequencing machine was a NextSeq 500. In the TCR library protocol, a unique molecular identifier was attached to each TCR cDNA molecule so that PCR and sequencing errors could be corrected. The authors' analysis ran thus. TCR identification, UMI-based error correction and CDR3 extraction were performed with Decombinator tools. Expanded TCRs were defined as those above a frequency of 2 per 1,000, corresponding to the top 1% of the tumor frequency distribution. Expanded tumor TCRs were classed as regional if statistically deemed absent (corrected P<0.05) from at least one tumor region, otherwise ubiquitous. Renyi diversity was computed with the R vegan package after each repertoire had been subsampled 100 times to 5,000 TCRs. To build CDR3 similarity networks, amino acid triplet string-kernel similarity was used, and CDR3s were connected when their pairwise similarity was above 0.82. TCRdb reprocessing: public reads trimmed at Q25 with fastp, clones called with MiXCR, in-frame beta chains kept. Identical CDR3 proteins give one entry, which carries the most common genes and DNA. These V and J calls rely on TCRdb rather than the paper's analysis. Recorded for this sample are 15,000 or so distinct CDR3 sequences; approximately 4.5% of them occurred a single time. Of the sample, around 20% falls within the top ten clones.

The entry originates in a study of spatial heterogeneity in lung cancer (dated by TCRdb to the late 2010s). For the wider study: Beta-chain transcripts were consistently detected in greater numbers than alpha-chain transcripts, which likely reflected higher beta-chain transcript abundance. In non-small cell lung cancer, the study made a quantitative comparison of TCR alpha and beta repertoires among multiple tumor regions, matched nontumor lung and blood. The study linked features of the TCR repertoire to counts of nonsynonymous mutations, which were determined by whole-exome sequencing of tumor tissue. A strong correlation was found between TCR transcript counts in tumor regions and a T cell transcriptional module score from matched bulk RNA-seq. In the raw uncorrected reads, each unique combination of TCR and UMI appeared more than ten times on average. At surgery, 220 tumor regions, 61 to 75 matched nontumor lung samples and 56 PBMC samples were TCR-sequenced for both alpha and beta chains. Overall study outcomes, separate from this receptor: TCR-seq was estimated to cover only around 6.4% of tumor T cells for alpha chains and approximately 12% for beta chains. Additional single-cell paired TCR alpha and beta sequencing was considered necessary to confirm, at a functional level, the hypothesis that regional TCRs recognize regional mutations. Counts of ubiquitous and regional expanded TCRs correlated with counts of ubiquitous and regional nonsynonymous mutations, respectively. The tumor nonsynonymous mutation count correlated with the number of expanded intratumoral alpha and beta TCRs.

From cysteine to phenylalanine, the CDR3 is 14 amino acids long. The retained sequence is limited to the CDR3, 42 bases, with the frame set at the first base. After removal of 3 bases from V and 8 bases from J, the junction retains 10 bases not matched to a gene. Looking up the germline V gene (reference sequence) yields CDR1 DFQATT and CDR2 SNEGSKA. Taken with the paper, the label for time point translates to: sample taken at primary tumor resection. Donors were around 69 patients with early-stage, untreated non-small cell lung cancer from the lung TRACERx cohort. Whole RNA extracted from tumor and nontumor lung tissue, or from cryopreserved PBMC samples, was used for TCR sequencing without cell sorting. Patients were selected for TCR sequencing only if sufficient RNA was available from at least two tumor regions. A lung pathologist reviewed the tumor and adjacent nontumor lung specimens before the specimens were selected.

The receptor was derived from a female donor with early-stage non-small cell lung cancer. Sequenced here: lung tumor tissue, sampled at surgery. The chain is made from TRBV20-1 and TRBJ1-2; 9 junctional bases match TRBD1. The bases read TGCAGTGCTAGGGCATGGACAGGGGAGGAGGGCTACACCTTC. This is translated as CSARAWTGEEGYTF.